This TCR beta chain originates from a study of cytomegalovirus exposure and HLA in healthy donors. General observations from the study: A later analysis showed that HLA-associated TCR beta chains had undergone more clonal expansion than equally common others.

PCR amplification relied on 60 Vbeta primers (plus 13 Jbeta primers). Assay: immunoSEQ multiplex PCR; the TCRdb copy retains only in-frame clones and omits some. Of 150,000 or so clones in the sample, over 60% were seen once. Points on this clone: Its antigen is unidentified.

This CDR3 has 12 residues. Germline CDR1 and CDR2: SGHDT and YYEEEE. V shed 0 bases and J shed 9 bases, with 7 bases lying between them. The TCR originated in a middle-aged man in good health and CMV-seropositive. The specimen was PBMCs. The chain uses TRBV5-6 and TRBJ2-1; the D gene is possibly TRBD2 (5 bases). This CDR3 reads CASSLVEGEQFF. CDR3 bases: TGTGCCAGCAGCTTGGTTGAGGGTGAGCAGTTCTTC.